The clone carrying this T cell receptor beta chain was found a few times. Its matching antigen is unknown. The data derive from a study of regulatory T cells in long-lasting Graves disease. Time point denoted: newly diagnosed GD, antithyroid drugs for less than 3 months. TCR sequences were obtained from RNA taken from PBMCs. Sequencing libraries for TCR beta were prepared with iRepertoire HTBI primers and Arm-PCR of CDR3 regions. TCRdb processed the multiplex PCR reads anew with MiXCR; each CDR3 protein has one entry. Counted here are about 400,000 distinct CDR3 sequences, 15% to 20% occurring once; the ten biggest clones make up 20%. V trimming: 6 bases; J trimming: 8 bases; junction bases outside the gene matches: 7. The germline V gene encodes CDR1 SQVTM and CDR2 ANQGSEA. The CDR3 loop spans 12 amino acids. Findings of the study overall: TRBV28, TRBJ1-2 and TRBJ2-5 were segments that persistent disease favored.

These same records also appear under a second study, on T cells in Graves' hyperthyroidism and ophthalmopathy.

The sequence was collected from a woman between 18 and 29 years old with Graves disease. The sequencing here drew on peripheral blood mononuclear cells (PBMCs), taken at new diagnosis, from a patient treated with antithyroid drugs. The chain carries TRBV29-1 and TRBJ2-1, with TRBD2 matching 7 bases. CDR3 region: CSVGRGWDEQFF. CDR3 sequence (DNA): TGCAGCGTGGGGCGGGGGTGGGATGAGCAGTTCTTC.